The clone carrying this TCR beta chain was observed at least ten times. TCRdb ran MiXCR on the PCR reads and lists one entry per CDR3 protein. The sample contains 13,000 or so distinct CDR3 sequences, less than 65% of which appear only once. The CDR3 covers 14 residues. Germline CDR1 and CDR2: MDHEN and SYDVKM. Trimming cost V 6 bases and J 7 bases, with 16 bases left between them. The sample is drawn from a study of tumor-infiltrating lymphocytes in oesophageal squamous cell carcinoma. Sequencing was done on a sample of normal esophageal tissue next to the tumor. V usage is TRBV28 and J usage is TRBJ2-1, with a tentative D call TRBD1 (6 bases). The source of this sequence is a male donor with esophageal squamous cell carcinoma. CDR3 protein: CASSHFQGKNEQFF. Here the CDR3 DNA reads TGTGCCAGCAGCCATTTTCAGGGGAAGAATGAGCAGTTCTTC.